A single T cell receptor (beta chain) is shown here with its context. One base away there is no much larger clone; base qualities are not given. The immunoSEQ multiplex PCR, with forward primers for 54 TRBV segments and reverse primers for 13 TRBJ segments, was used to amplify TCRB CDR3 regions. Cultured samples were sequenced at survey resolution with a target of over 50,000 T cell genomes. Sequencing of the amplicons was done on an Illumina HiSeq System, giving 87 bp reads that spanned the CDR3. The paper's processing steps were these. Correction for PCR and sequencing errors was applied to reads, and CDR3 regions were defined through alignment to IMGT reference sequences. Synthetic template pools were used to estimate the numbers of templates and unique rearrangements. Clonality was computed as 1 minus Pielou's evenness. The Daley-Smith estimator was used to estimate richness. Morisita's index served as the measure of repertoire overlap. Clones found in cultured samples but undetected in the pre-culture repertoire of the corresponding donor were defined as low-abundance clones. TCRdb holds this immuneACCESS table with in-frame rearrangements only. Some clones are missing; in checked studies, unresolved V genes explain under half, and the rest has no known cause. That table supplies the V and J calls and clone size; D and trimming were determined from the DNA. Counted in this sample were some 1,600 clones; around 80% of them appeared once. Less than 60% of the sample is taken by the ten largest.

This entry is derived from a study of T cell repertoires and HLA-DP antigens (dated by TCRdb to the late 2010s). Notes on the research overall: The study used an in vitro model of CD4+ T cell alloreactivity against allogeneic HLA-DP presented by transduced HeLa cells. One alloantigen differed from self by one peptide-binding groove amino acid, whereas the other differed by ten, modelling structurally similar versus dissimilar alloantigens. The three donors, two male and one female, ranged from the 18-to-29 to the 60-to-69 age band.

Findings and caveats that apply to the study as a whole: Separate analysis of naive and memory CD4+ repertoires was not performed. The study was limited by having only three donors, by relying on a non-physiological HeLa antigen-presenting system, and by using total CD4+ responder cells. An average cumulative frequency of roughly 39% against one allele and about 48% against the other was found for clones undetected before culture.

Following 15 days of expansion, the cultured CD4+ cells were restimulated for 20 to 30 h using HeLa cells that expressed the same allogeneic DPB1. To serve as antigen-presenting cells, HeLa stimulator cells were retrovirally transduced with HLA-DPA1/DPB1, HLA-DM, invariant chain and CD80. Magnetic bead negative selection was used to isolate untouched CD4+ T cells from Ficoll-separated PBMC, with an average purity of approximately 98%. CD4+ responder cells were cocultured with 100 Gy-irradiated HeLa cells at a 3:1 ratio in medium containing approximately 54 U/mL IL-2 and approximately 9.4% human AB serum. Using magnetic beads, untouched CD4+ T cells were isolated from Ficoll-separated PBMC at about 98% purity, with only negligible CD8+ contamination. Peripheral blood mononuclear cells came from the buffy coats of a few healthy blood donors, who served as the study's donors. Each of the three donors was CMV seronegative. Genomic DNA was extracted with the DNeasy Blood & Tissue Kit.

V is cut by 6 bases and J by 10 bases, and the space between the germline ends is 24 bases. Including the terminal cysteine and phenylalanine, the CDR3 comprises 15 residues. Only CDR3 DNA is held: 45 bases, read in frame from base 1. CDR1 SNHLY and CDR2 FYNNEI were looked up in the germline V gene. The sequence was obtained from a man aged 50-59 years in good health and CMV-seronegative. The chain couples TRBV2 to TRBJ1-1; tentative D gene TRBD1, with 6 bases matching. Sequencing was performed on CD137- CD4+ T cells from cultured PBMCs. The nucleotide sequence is TGTGCCAGCAGGGAACACGAGACAGGTTCGTTGGGAGCTTTCTTT. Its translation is CASREHETGSLGAFF. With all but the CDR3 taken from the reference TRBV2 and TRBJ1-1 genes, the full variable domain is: EPEVTQTPSHQVTQMGQEVILRCVPISNHLYFYWYRQILGQKVEFLVSFYNNEISEKSEIFDDQFSVERPDGSNFTLKIRSTKLEDSAMYFCASREHETGSLGAFFGQGTRLTVV.